The T cell receptor (beta chain) under discussion was sequenced for a study of blood T cells in healthy people across ages. Study background: Capture by template switching was about one barcoded beta molecule per two T cells.

A sample-barcoded 5' primer and a J-beta primer mix were used in a second PCR of about 6 to 11 cycles. Each CDR3 protein is one row after TCRdb ran MiXCR on the 5' RACE reads. The table has about 1,400,000 distinct CDR3 sequences, approximately 59% seen once. The V end lost 0 bases, the J end lost 8 bases, and 13 bases lay between the germline ends. Germline V gene lookup returns CDR1 ENHRY and CDR2 SYGVKD. This CDR3 has 14 amino acids. Overall study results and limits: Older age coincided with a roughly linear decline in TCR beta diversity per million T cells. Estimates of total diversity, which came from one million sequenced T cells, were considered to be underestimates.

This clonotype showed up just a few times. Its antigen remains unidentified. This sequence was found in a man aged 18 to 29 in good health. V gene TRBV10-3 combines with J gene TRBJ1-2, with D perhaps matching TRBD1 (5 bases). The material sequenced was blood. The DNA for the CDR3 is TGTGCCATCAGTGAGTCAGACAGAGCTCGCGGCTACACCTTC. Its translation is CAISESDRARGYTF.